One and the same sample provided the 6 T cell receptor beta chains below, sequenced in a study of shared T cell receptors in the human thymus. Clones were read by immunoSEQ multiplex PCR, and TCRdb kept only the in-frame ones, dropping some. Among some 640,000 clones listed, about 90% were seen once. This same sample was also taken into another study, of human thymus T cells.

The sequenced sample was thymocytes. The source of these receptors is a boy younger than two with a congenital heart defect.

V and J are TRBV19 and TRBJ2-4; TRBD1 matches 8 bases. Germline V gene sequence: CDR1 LNHDA, CDR2 SQIVND (reference sequence). The CDR3 totals 19 residues. V lost 5 bases and J lost 6; bases outside the gene matches: 21. The CDR3 reads CASSFRLLTGGSLGNIQYF. CDR3 nucleotides: TGTGCCAGTAGTTTCCGCCTTCTAACAGGGGGGTCGTTGGGAAACATTCAGTACTTC. Variable domain in full (rest from reference TRBV19 and TRBJ2-4): DGGITQSPKYLFRKEGQNVTLSCEQNLNHDAMYWYRQDPGQGLRLIYYSQIVNDFQKGDIAEGYSVSREKKESFPLTVTSAQKNPTAFYLCASSFRLLTGGSLGNIQYFGAGTRLSVL.

In this sample, this clone turned up once. The chain recombines TRBV2 with TRBJ1-1; 7 bases agree with TRBD1. The V segment lost 7 bases and the J segment 3 bases; nucleotides outside the gene matches: 8. The CDR3 loop spans 14 amino acids. Germline CDR1 SNHLY, CDR2 FYNNEI. The CDR3 DNA follows: TGTGCCAGCAAGTTCCGGGACAGCTACACTGAAGCTTTCTTT. This gives the protein CASKFRDSYTEAFF.

The rearrangement joins TRBV27 to TRBJ2-6; D is undetermined. The CDR3 sequence is 16 residues long. Deletions cut 3 bases from V and 0 bases from J, with 9 bases between. In germline, CDR1 is MNHEY, CDR2 SMNVEV (reference sequence). As DNA, the CDR3 is TGTGCCAGCAGTTTCTTACAGAGCTCTGGGGCCAACGTCCTGACTTTC. Protein: CASSFLQSSGANVLTF.

The chain carries TRBV10-3 and TRBJ2-7; D not certain. Germline lookup yields CDR1 ENHRY and CDR2 SYGVKD. Trimming left V 3 bases short and J 3 bases short, with 12 bases between. The CDR3 sequence is 14 residues long. The CDR3 nucleotides are TGTGCCATCAGTGATGTGGCCCTCAACTACGAGCAGTACTTC. Its protein is CAISDVALNYEQYF.

This chain connects TRBV4-2 to TRBJ2-1; a possible D gene is TRBD1 (6 bases). The V gene's germline CDR1 is LGHNA and CDR2 YNFKEQ. V dropped 4 bases and J dropped 10 bases, with 23 bases sitting between them. The CDR3 runs to 16 residues. This chain's CDR3 is CASSPETPRTAGEQFF. The CDR3 DNA reads as TGTGCCAGCAGCCCCGAGACCCCCCGGACAGCCGGGGAGCAGTTCTTC.

This chain links TRBV15 with TRBJ1-2, with a tentative D call TRBD1 (6 bases). CDR1 LNHNV and CDR2 YYDKDF come from the germline V gene (reference sequence). Trimming pared 4 bases from V and 1 base from J, leaving 13 bases between. CDR3 length: 15 amino acids. The CDR3, as DNA: TGTGCCACCAGCAAAAGCCGGGACAATAACTATGGCTACACCTTC. Translation: CATSKSRDNNYGYTF.